These 2 T cell receptor beta chains originate from one sample sequenced in a study of regulatory T cells in long-lasting Graves disease. The time point denotes: newly diagnosed GD, antithyroid drugs for less than 3 months. Generation of the TCR library employed RNA extracted from PBMCs. TCR beta libraries were built with iRepertoire HTBI primers and Arm-PCR of CDR3 regions. TCRdb itself ran the multiplex PCR reads through MiXCR, one entry per CDR3 protein. The sample has 500,000 to 700,000 distinct CDR3 sequences, roughly 15% seen once. These sequences were also reported in another study, on T cells in Graves' hyperthyroidism and ophthalmopathy.

The specimen was peripheral blood mononuclear cells (PBMCs), collected at new diagnosis, from a patient treated with antithyroid drugs. All receptors derive from a woman aged 25 to 45 with Graves disease.

The sample holds a few counts of this clonotype. The chain is built from TRBV3-1 and TRBJ2-3, with 7 nucleotides matching TRBD1. Germline CDR1 LGHDT, CDR2 YNNKEL (reference sequence). V gave up 3 bases and J gave up 0 bases; unmatched junction bases: 6. The CDR3 runs to 16 residues. In DNA form, the CDR3 reads TGTGCCAGCAGCCACAAGGGGGCGGAAAGCACAGATACGCAGTATTTT. It is translated as CASSHKGAESTDTQYF.

This clonotype was observed many times. The V gene is TRBV20-1, the J gene TRBJ2-3; possible D gene TRBD1, 5 bases. CDR1 is DFQATT and CDR2 is SNEGSKA in the germline V gene (reference sequence). The CDR3 contains 11 residues. The germline V and J ends were trimmed by 8 bases and 5 bases, with 11 bases remaining between them. The CDR3 spells CSSARGDTQYF. The CDR3 DNA reads TGCAGTTCGGCAAGGGGAGATACGCAGTATTTT.